The sequence of this TCR beta chain was determined in a study of T cell responses to AZD1222 COVID-19 vaccine (dated by TCRdb to the early 2020s). In terms of the full investigation: Because spike-specific TCR depth and breadth did not differ between the two schedules, AZD1222 recipients who got a second dose at roughly 4 weeks were pooled with those who got a second dose at roughly 12 weeks. TCR sequencing covered roughly 230 trial participants: 200 to 220 given two doses of AZD1222 and around 25 given two doses of MenACWY control vaccine. Trial participants were enrolled into age subgroups of 18-55, 56-69 and 70-plus years, which contained 148, 28 and 57 TCR-sequenced participants, respectively. Study-wide conclusions, independent of this receptor: No day 14 peak-response samples were available, so repertoires were characterized only after the peak T cell response. The whole spike protein was spanned by vaccine-associated CD4 TCRs, and dominant responses were seen in regions 160-218 and 743-854. A significant rise in spike-specific TCR breadth and depth was observed after two AZD1222 doses relative to day 0 and relative to MenACWY recipients. Epitopes outside the regions mutated in the B.1.351 and B.1.1.7 variants were reportedly recognized by nearly half of the unique spike-specific TCRs. Only six or seven AZD1222 recipients were SARS-CoV-2 seropositive at baseline, limiting conclusions about previously exposed vaccinees. Participants were mostly white British, with more females than males. The authors suggested clonal diversity may have been underestimated. The 56-69-year group was small, and its depth increase did not reach significance, likely because of low power.

The CDR3 regions of human TCRbeta chains were subjected to immunosequencing. The authors' analysis ran thus. Repertoire TCRs were checked for matches against a reference library of SARS-CoV-2-specific TCRs that had been generated using the MIRA antigen-specificity platform. Breadth meant the fraction of unique TCRs that were SARS-CoV-2-associated, whereas depth meant the fraction of total T cells that were SARS-CoV-2-associated. Each spike-specific TCR was assigned to its reactive spike region and to a CD4 or CD8 class using the MIRA data. Log10-transformed breadth and depth values were compared by one-way ANOVA with Sidak's multiple comparisons tests. Sourced from immuneACCESS, this table was stored by TCRdb with only in-frame sequences that have V and J called. A share of the clones is absent; for the studies checked, an unresolved V gene accounts for under half, and the remainder has no known explanation. Clone size and V and J calls were adopted from that table, with D and trimming inferred from the DNA. The sample has 75,000 to 95,000 clones on record, roughly 85% of them singletons. The ten largest make up around an eighth of the sample.

In light of the paper, this sample's time point label describes: baseline before first vaccination. Samples from vaccinated people were obtained from the UK trials COV001 and COV002, which included a single-blind randomized controlled phase 2/3 trial of AZD1222 (ChAdOx1 nCoV-19) in healthy adults. For TCRbeta chain sequencing, PBMC samples were collected from trial participants at day 0 and at day 28 after the second dose. Germline trimming: 7 bases from V, 9 bases from J; junction bases outside gene matches: 13. Sequences MNHEY (CDR1) and SMNVEV (CDR2) are obtained from the germline V gene (reference sequence). Measured from the cysteine to the phenylalanine, the CDR3 is 14 residues long. CDR3 DNA is the only sequence kept; it has 42 bases, read in frame from the first base. In the case of this clone: The antigen this receptor binds is unknown. Nothing much larger sits one base from this clone, and base qualities are not available.

The sample in question was peripheral blood, obtained on day 0 of AZD1222 vaccination. The receptor was isolated from an adult in good health. This receptor chain uses TRBV27 and TRBJ1-1, and TRBD1 aligns with 8 junction nucleotides. CDR3 region: CASKLDRTGSKAFF. The sequenced DNA: TGTGCCAGCAAGTTAGATCGGACAGGGAGTAAAGCTTTCTTT.